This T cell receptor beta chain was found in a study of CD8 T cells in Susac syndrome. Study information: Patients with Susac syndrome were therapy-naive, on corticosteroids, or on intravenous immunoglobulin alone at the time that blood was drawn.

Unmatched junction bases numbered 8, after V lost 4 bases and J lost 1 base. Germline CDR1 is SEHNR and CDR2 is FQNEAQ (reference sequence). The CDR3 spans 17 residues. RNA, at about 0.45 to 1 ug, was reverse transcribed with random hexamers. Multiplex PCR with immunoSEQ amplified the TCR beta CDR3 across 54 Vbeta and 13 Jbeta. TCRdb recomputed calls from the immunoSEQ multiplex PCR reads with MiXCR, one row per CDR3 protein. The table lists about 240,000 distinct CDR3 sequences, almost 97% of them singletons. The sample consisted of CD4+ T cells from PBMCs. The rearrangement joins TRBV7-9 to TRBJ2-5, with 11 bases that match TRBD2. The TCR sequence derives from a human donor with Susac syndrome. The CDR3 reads CASSYNRLAGLQETQYF. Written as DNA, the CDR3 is TGTGCCAGCAGCTACAACCGACTAGCGGGACTCCAAGAGACCCAGTACTTC.